This T cell receptor (beta chain) appears in the sequencing data of a study of cytomegalovirus exposure and HLA in healthy donors. It was with 60 Vbeta and 13 Jbeta primers that the PCR ran. The data were produced by immunoSEQ multiplex PCR, yet TCRdb's version contains in-frame clones alone and is incomplete. This sample has approximately 150,000 clones; about 75% occur once, and the top ten carry roughly 6%. Findings and limits, study-wide: Prediction of most subjects' HLA-A and HLA-B alleles by TCR beta sequences was reportedly accurate. A few CMV-associated chains were confirmed in vitro to be specific for CMV antigens. Prior analysis indicated that the majority of TCR beta V segments exhibited productivity approximately 90% or approximately 30% of the time. A later analysis found most CMV-associated TCR beta chains apparently HLA-restricted.

With regard to this clone: The antigen is undetermined.

The sample taken for sequencing was PBMCs. The TCR was taken from a man in his forties or fifties in good health and CMV-seropositive.

The CDR3 loop reads CASSFRPTGGLSYNEQFF. As DNA, the CDR3 is TGTGCCAGCAGTTTCAGACCTACAGGGGGCCTCTCCTACAATGAGCAGTTCTTC. The chain couples TRBV2 to TRBJ2-1; TRBD1 aligns across 9 bases. The V gene end was trimmed by 5 bases and the J gene end by 0 bases; junction bases not matched to a gene: 11. Germline-derived CDR1 and CDR2 are SNHLY and FYNNEI. The length of the CDR3 is 18 residues.